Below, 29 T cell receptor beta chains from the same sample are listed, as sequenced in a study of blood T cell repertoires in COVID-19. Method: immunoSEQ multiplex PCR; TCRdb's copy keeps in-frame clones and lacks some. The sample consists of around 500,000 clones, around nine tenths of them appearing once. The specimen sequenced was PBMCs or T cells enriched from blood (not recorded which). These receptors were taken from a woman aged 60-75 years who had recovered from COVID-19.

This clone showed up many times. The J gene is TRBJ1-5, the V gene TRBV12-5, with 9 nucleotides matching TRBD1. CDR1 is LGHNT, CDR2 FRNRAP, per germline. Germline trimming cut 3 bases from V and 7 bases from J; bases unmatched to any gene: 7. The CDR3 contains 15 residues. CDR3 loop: CASGFGTGTGQPQHF. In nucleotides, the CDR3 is TGTGCTAGTGGTTTTGGGACAGGGACTGGGCAGCCCCAGCATTTT.

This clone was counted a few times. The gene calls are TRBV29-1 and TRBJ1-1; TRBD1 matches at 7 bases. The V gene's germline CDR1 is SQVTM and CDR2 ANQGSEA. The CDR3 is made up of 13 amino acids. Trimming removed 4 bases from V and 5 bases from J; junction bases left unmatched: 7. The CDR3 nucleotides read TGCAGCGTTGCTGCAGGGGGTTTGACTGAAGCTTTCTTT. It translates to CSVAAGGLTEAFF.

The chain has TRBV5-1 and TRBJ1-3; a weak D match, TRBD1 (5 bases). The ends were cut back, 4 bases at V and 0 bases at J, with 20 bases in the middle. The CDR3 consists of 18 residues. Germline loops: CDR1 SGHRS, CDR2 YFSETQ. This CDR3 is CASSPSGVAGSSGNTIYF. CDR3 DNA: TGCGCCAGCAGCCCATCGGGGGTTGCGGGGTCCTCTGGAAACACCATATATTTT.

Here the CDR3 reads CASSTLVGASGGTDTQYF. The CDR3 coding sequence is TGTGCCAGCTCGACCCTTGTAGGGGCTAGCGGGGGCACAGATACGCAGTATTTT. V usage is TRBV9 and J usage is TRBJ2-3, with 9 bases lining up with TRBD2. This CDR3 spans 18 amino acids. Germline lookup yields CDR1 SGDLS and CDR2 YYNGEE. V shed 7 bases, J shed 1 base, and the junction held 16 bases outside the gene matches.

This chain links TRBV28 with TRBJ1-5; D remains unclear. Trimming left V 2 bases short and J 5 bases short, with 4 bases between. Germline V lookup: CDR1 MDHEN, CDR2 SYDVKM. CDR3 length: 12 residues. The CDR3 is CASSLGHQPQHF. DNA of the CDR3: TGTGCCAGCAGTTTAGGCCATCAGCCCCAGCATTTT. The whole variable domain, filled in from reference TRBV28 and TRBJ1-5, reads DVKVTQSSRYLVKRTGEKVFLECVQDMDHENMFWYRQDPGLGLRLIYFSYDVKMKEKGDIPEGYSVSREKKERFSLILESASTNQTSMYLCASSLGHQPQHFGDGTRLSIL.

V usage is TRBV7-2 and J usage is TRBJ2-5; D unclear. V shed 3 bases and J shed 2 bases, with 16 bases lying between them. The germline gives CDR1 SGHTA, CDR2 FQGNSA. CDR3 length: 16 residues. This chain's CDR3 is CASSLWPPRLQETQYF. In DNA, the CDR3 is TGTGCCAGCAGCTTGTGGCCCCCCAGACTGCAAGAGACCCAGTACTTC.

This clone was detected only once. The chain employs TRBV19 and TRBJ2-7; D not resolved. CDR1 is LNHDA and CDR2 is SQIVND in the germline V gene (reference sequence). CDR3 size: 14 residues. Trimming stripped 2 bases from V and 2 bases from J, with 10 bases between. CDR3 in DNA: TGTGCCAGTAGTATAACAACCAACCCCTACGAGCAGTACTTC. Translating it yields CASSITTNPYEQYF.

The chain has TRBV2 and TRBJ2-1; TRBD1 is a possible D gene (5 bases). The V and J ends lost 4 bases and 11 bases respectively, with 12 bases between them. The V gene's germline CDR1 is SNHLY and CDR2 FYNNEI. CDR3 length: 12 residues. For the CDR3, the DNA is TGTGCCAGCAGTGCCTTGACAGTACAGCAGTTCTTC. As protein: CASSALTVQQFF.

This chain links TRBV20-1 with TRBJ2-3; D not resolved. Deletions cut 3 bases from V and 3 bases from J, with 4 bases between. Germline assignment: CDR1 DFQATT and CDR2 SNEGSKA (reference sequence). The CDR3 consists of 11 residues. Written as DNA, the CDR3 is TGCAGTGCTAGCGTGACAGATACGCAGTATTTT. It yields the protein CSASVTDTQYF.

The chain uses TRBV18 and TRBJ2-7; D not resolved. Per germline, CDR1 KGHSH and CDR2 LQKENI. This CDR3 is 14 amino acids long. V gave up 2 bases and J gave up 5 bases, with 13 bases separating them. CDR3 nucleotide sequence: TGTGCCAGCTCACCATCCAGCCAGGCCCACGAGCAGTACGTC. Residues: CASSPSSQAHEQYV.

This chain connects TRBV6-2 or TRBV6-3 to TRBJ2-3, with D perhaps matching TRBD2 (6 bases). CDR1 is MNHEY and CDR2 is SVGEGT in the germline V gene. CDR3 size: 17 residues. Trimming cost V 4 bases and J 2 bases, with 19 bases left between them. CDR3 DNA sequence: TGTGCCAGCAGTTCCCACTCAGGAGGGGCCCCCACAGATACGCAGTATTTT. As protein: CASSSHSGGAPTDTQYF.

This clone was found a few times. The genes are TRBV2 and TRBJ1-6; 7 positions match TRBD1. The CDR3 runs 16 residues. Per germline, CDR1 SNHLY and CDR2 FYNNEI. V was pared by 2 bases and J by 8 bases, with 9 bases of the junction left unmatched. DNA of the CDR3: TGTGCCAGCAGTGAAATTCTCGGGACAGATTATTCACCCCTCCACTTT. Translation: CASSEILGTDYSPLHF.

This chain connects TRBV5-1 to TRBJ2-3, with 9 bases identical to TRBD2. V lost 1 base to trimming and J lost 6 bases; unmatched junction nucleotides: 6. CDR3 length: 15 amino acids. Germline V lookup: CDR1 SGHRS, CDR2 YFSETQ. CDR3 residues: CASSLPGLARDTQYF. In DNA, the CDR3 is TGCGCCAGCAGCTTGCCGGGACTAGCTAGGGATACGCAGTATTTT.

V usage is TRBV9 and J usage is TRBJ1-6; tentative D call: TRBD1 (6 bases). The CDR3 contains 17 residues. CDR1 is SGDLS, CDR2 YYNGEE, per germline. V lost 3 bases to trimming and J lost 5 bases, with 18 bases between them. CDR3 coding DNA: TGTGCCAGCAGCGCAGGGTGGGGGCAATCCGATAATTCACCCCTCCACTTT. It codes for CASSAGWGQSDNSPLHF.

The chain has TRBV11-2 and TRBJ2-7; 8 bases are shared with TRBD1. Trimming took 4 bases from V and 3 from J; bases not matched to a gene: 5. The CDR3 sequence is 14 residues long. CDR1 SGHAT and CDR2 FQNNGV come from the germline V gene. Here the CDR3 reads CASSSSDRGYEQYV. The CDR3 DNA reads TGTGCCAGCAGCTCTTCCGACAGGGGCTACGAGCAGTACGTC.

The CDR3 reads CASSPGDYGYTF. The DNA of the CDR3 is TGTGCCAGTAGTCCAGGGGACTATGGCTACACCTTC. The chain recombines TRBV19 with TRBJ1-2, with D perhaps TRBD1 (6 bases). Looked up from germline, CDR1 is LNHDA and CDR2 is SQIVND (reference sequence). The CDR3 contains 12 residues. The ends were cut back, 5 bases at V and 3 bases at J, with 7 bases in the middle.

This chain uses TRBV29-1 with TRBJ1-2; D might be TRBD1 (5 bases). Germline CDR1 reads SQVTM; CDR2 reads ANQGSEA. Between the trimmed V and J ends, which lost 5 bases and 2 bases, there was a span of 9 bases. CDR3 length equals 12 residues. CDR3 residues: CSVQGGNYGYTF. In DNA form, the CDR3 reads TGCAGCGTTCAGGGTGGAAACTATGGCTACACCTTC.

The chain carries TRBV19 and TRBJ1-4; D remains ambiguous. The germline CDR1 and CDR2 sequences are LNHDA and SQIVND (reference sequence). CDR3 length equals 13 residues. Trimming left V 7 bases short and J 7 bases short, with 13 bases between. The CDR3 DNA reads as TGTGCCAGTATTGAATGGGGAGGTGAAAAACTGTTTTTT. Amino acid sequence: CASIEWGGEKLFF.

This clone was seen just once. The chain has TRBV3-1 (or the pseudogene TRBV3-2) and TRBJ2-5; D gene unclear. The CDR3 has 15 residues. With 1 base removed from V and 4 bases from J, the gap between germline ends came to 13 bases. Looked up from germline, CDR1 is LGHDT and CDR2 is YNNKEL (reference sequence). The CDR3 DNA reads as TGTGCCAGCAGCCAAGGAGCCCTCGGTATAGAGACCCAGTACTTC. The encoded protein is CASSQGALGIETQYF.

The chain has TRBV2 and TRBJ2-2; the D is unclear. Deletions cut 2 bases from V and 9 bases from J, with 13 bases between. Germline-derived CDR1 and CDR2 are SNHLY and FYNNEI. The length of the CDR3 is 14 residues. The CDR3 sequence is CASSELWQTRELFF. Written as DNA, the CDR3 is TGTGCCAGCAGTGAATTGTGGCAAACCCGGGAGCTGTTTTTT.

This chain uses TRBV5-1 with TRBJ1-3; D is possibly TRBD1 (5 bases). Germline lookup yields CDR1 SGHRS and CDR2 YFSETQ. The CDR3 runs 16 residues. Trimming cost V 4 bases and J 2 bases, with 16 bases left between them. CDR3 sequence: CASSPGRGFTGNTIYF. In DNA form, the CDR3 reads TGCGCCAGCAGCCCGGGGCGGGGGTTTACTGGAAACACCATATATTTT.

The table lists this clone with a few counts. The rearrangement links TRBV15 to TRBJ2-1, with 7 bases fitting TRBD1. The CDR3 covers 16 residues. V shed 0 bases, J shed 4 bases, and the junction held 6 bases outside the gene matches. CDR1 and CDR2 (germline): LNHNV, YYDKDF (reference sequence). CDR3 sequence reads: CATSRDLGQVYNEQFF. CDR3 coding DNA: TGTGCCACCAGCAGAGATTTAGGACAGGTTTACAATGAGCAGTTCTTC. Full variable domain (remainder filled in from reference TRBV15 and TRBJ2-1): DAMVIQNPRYQVTQFGKPVTLSCSQTLNHNVMYWYQQKSSQAPKLLFHYYDKDFNNEADTPDNFQSRRPNTSFCFLDIRSPGLGDTAMYLCATSRDLGQVYNEQFFGPGTRLTVL.

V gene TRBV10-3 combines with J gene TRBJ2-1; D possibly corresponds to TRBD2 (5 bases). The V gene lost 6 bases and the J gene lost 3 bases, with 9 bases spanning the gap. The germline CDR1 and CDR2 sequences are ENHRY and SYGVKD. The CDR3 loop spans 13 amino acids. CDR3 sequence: CAISGVLYNEQFF. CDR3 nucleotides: TGTGCCATCAGCGGGGTACTCTACAATGAGCAGTTCTTC.

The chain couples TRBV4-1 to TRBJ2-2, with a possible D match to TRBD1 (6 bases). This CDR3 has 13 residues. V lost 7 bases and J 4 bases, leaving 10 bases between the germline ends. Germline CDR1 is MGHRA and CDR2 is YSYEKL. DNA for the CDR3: TGCGCCAGCACTTCGGACAGCACCGGGGAGCTGTTTTTT. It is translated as CASTSDSTGELFF.

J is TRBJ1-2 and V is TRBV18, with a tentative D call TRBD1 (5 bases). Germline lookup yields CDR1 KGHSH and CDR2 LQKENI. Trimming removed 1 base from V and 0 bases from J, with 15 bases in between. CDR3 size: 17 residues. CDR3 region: CASSPRLSGEANYGYTF. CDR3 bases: TGTGCCAGCTCACCACGTCTTTCGGGGGAAGCTAACTATGGCTACACCTTC.

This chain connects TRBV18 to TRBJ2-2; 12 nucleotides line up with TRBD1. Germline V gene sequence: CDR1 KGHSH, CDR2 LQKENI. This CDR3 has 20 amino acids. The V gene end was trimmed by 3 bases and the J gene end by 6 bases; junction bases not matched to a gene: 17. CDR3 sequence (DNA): TGTGCCAGCTCACCGCCCGGGATCGCCGGGACAGGGGGCGCGCCCGGGGAGCTGTTTTTT. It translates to CASSPPGIAGTGGAPGELFF.

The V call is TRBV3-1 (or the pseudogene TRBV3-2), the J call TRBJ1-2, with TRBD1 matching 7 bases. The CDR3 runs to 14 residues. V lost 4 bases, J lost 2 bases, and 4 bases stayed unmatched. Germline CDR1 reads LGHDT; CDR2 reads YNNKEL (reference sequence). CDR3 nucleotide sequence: TGTGCCAGCAGCCCTGTCAGGGGGAACTATGGCTACACCTTC. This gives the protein CASSPVRGNYGYTF.

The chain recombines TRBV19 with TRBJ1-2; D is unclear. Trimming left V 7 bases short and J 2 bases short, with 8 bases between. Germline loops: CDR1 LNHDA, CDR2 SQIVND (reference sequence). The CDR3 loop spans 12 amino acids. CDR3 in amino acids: CASTSQNYGYTF. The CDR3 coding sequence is TGTGCCAGTACGTCACAGAACTATGGCTACACCTTC.

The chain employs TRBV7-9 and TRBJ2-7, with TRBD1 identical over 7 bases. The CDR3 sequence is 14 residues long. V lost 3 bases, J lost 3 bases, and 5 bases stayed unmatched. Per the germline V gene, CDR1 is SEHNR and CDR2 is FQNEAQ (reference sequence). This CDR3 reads CASSFPGQSYEQYF. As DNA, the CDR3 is TGTGCCAGCAGCTTTCCGGGACAGAGCTACGAGCAGTACTTC.